Below are 28 T cell receptor beta chains sequenced from a single sample in a study of T-cell reconstitution after alpha-beta-depleted transplantation in children. Preparation of the TCRbeta library involved a method that used unique molecular identifiers. TCRdb recomputed calls from the PCR reads with MiXCR, one row per CDR3 protein. The data show around 300,000 distinct CDR3 sequences, with around 7.1% seen just once and about 8.2% held by the top ten. Points from the study as a whole: T cells produced anew were the main source of T-cell counts and diversity one year after transplant.

Their antigens remain unidentified. The sample was peripheral blood, taken 360 days after TCRalphabeta/CD19-depleted stem cell transplant. Source of these receptors: a female patient between 2 and 15 years old who had a stem cell transplant for Fanconi anemia, so the T cells may come from the graft donor.

In this sample, this clonotype turned up many times. V usage is TRBV15 and J usage is TRBJ2-1; D is unresolved. This CDR3 contains 16 residues. V dropped 0 bases and J dropped 8 bases, with 17 bases sitting between them. The germline CDR1 and CDR2 sequences are LNHNV and YYDKDF (reference sequence). The CDR3: CATSRDLLKWVDEQFF. The CDR3, as DNA: TGTGCCACCAGCAGAGATCTGTTGAAGTGGGTCGATGAGCAGTTCTTC.

This clonotype was observed many times. The rearrangement joins TRBV11-2 to TRBJ2-2, with 7 bases aligning to TRBD1. Germline V gene data show CDR1 as SGHAT and CDR2 as FQNNGV. After removal of 6 bases from V and 0 bases from J, the junction contained 7 bases not matched to a gene. The CDR3 is 16 residues long. CDR3 protein: CASRATGTANTGELFF. The CDR3 DNA reads as TGTGCCAGCAGGGCTACCGGGACAGCGAACACCGGGGAGCTGTTTTTT.

V usage is TRBV20-1 and J usage is TRBJ1-1; D ambiguous. The CDR3 loop spans 13 amino acids. V shed 6 bases and J shed 0 bases, with 11 bases lying between them. Germline loops: CDR1 DFQATT, CDR2 SNEGSKA (reference sequence). The CDR3: CSATLDMNTEAFF. For the CDR3, the DNA is TGCAGTGCCACCCTCGATATGAACACTGAAGCTTTCTTT.

This clonotype was seen ten or more times. This chain uses TRBV20-1 with TRBJ1-4; 8 positions agree with TRBD1. V gave up 4 bases and J gave up 8 bases; unmatched junction bases: 12. CDR1 is DFQATT and CDR2 is SNEGSKA in the germline V gene (reference sequence). The CDR3 runs 15 residues. This CDR3 reads CSATYTRGLGEKLFF. In DNA form, the CDR3 reads TGCAGTGCTACTTACACCAGGGGGCTGGGGGAAAAACTGTTTTTT.

This clonotype was seen at least ten times. The chain joins TRBV6-5 to TRBJ2-3; possibly TRBD1 for D (5 bases). The CDR3 sequence is 14 residues long. The V and J ends lost 7 bases and 1 base respectively, with 12 bases between them. CDR1 and CDR2 (germline): MNHEY, SVGAGI. The CDR3 region is CASTSQGGTDTQYF. The DNA for the CDR3 is TGTGCCAGCACCTCCCAAGGGGGCACAGATACGCAGTATTTT.

This clonotype was counted only a few times. The V and J genes are TRBV10-3 and TRBJ2-1, with unresolved D. The CDR3 consists of 12 residues. Per germline, CDR1 ENHRY and CDR2 SYGVKD. V was pared by 3 bases and J by 6 bases, with 6 bases between. The CDR3 nucleotides are TGTGCCATCAGTGAAAGGGCCAATGAGCAGTTCTTC. Its translation is CAISERANEQFF.

This clonotype was counted many times. The chain recombines TRBV12-3 or TRBV12-4 with TRBJ2-1; 8 nucleotides line up with TRBD1. This CDR3 is 15 amino acids long. After removal of 3 bases from V and 6 bases from J, the junction contained 7 bases not matched to a gene. The CDR3 sequence: CASSFGQGAANEQFF. DNA for the CDR3: TGTGCCAGCAGTTTCGGTCAGGGGGCGGCCAATGAGCAGTTCTTC.

A remark on this clonotype: This may be a read error: a much more frequent sequence differs by one nucleotide. The rearrangement joins TRBV11-2 to TRBJ2-3; D remains ambiguous. Trimming took off 5 bases at V and 8 bases at J, with 11 bases between the two ends. The CDR3 contains 12 residues. Per the germline V gene, CDR1 is SGHAT and CDR2 is FQNNGV. The CDR3 region has the DNA TGTGCCAGCAGCCCCCGGTGGGGTACGCAGTATTTT. Amino acids: CASSPRWGTQYF.

On this clonotype: A much larger clone differs from this one at a single base, so this may be a read error. Without the conserved terminal phenylalanine or tryptophan, this CDR3 likely stems from a read error. The chain carries TRBV28 and TRBJ1-3, with a tentative D call TRBD1 (6 bases). Looked up from germline, CDR1 is MDHEN and CDR2 is SYDVKM. Trimming removed 5 bases from V and 2 bases from J, with 13 bases in between. The CDR3 is 15 amino acids. In DNA, the CDR3 is TGTGCCAGCAGTCTCTGGAGGGGGACTGGAAACACCATATATTGT. Residues: CASSLWRGTGNTIYC.

This clonotype was recorded at least ten times. V gene TRBV5-1 combines with J gene TRBJ2-7, with TRBD1 as a possible D gene (5 bases). The CDR3 spans 15 residues. Per the germline V gene, CDR1 is SGHRS and CDR2 is YFSETQ. V was trimmed by 0 bases and J by 0 bases, leaving 10 bases between them. The chain's CDR3 is CASSLGWGSSYEQYF. The CDR3 DNA sequence: TGCGCCAGCAGCTTGGGGTGGGGCAGCTCCTACGAGCAGTACTTC.

The sample holds many counts of this clonotype. The chain links TRBV10-3 to TRBJ1-2; no firm D call. CDR1 ENHRY and CDR2 SYGVKD come from the germline V gene. The V end lost 8 bases, the J end lost 4 bases, and 11 bases lay between the germline ends. The CDR3 has 12 amino acids. The CDR3 DNA follows: TGTGCCATCGCGGACGGCCGCTATGGCTACACCTTC. Its protein product is CAIADGRYGYTF.

This clonotype occurred many times. The V and J genes are TRBV5-1 and TRBJ1-1; TRBD1 aligns across 12 bases. Germline values: CDR1 SGHRS, CDR2 YFSETQ. The CDR3 runs 18 residues. V shed 1 base and J 1 base; nucleotides not matched to a gene: 8. CDR3 coding DNA: TGCGCCAGCAGCTTGACCCCCGGGACAGGGGGCCGGAACACTGAAGCTTTCTTT. It specifies CASSLTPGTGGRNTEAFF.

At least ten counts were recorded for this clonotype. The V call is TRBV5-1, the J call TRBJ1-4, with no clear D. The CDR3 extends over 15 amino acids. The germline CDR1 and CDR2 sequences are SGHRS and YFSETQ. Trimming took off 0 bases at V and 0 bases at J, with 6 bases between the two ends. The CDR3 nucleotides read TGCGCCAGCAGCTTGGGCAAACCAACTAATGAAAAACTGTTTTTT. Translation: CASSLGKPTNEKLFF.

This clonotype has at least ten counts. The rearrangement uses TRBV5-1 and TRBJ2-7; D ambiguous. Trimming cost V 4 bases and J 4 bases, with 15 bases left between them. The CDR3 covers 14 residues. Germline V CDR1 and CDR2: SGHRS, YFSETQ. CDR3 sequence: CASSLVGPTYEQYF. CDR3 nucleotide sequence: TGCGCCAGCAGCCTTGTCGGGCCCACTTACGAGCAGTACTTC.

This clonotype was observed at least ten times. The CDR3 reads CSVSDRDKEKLFF. CDR3 nucleotide sequence: TGCAGTGTTTCGGACAGGGATAAGGAAAAACTGTTTTTT. The chain combines TRBV20-1 with TRBJ1-4; TRBD1 matches at 8 bases. V shed 7 bases and J 8 bases; nucleotides not matched to a gene: 9. The germline gives CDR1 DFQATT, CDR2 SNEGSKA (reference sequence). The CDR3 is made up of 13 amino acids.

This clonotype was counted ten times or more. This sequence joins TRBV20-1 and TRBJ2-7; D remains ambiguous. This CDR3 has 13 amino acids. The germline V gene encodes CDR1 DFQATT and CDR2 SNEGSKA (reference sequence). For the CDR3, the DNA is TGCAGTGCTGGGGAACCTTTGTCCTCCGAGCAGTACGTC. Translating gives CSAGEPLSSEQYV.

A remark on this clonotype: A read error may be the cause here, since a much bigger clone is one base away. V and J are TRBV9 and TRBJ1-2; D may be TRBD1 (5 bases). The CDR3 contains 13 residues. The germline gives CDR1 SGDLS, CDR2 YYNGEE. V dropped 2 bases and J dropped 2 bases, with 7 bases sitting between them. CDR3 amino acids: CASSVQGNYGYTF. In DNA, the CDR3 is TGTGCCAGCAGCGTCCAGGGAAACTATGGCTACACCTTC. Variable domain in full (rest from reference TRBV9 and TRBJ1-2): DSGVTQTPKHLITATGQRVTLRCSPRSGDLSVYWYQQSLDQGLQFLIQYYNGEERAKGNILERFSAQQFPDLHSELNLSSLELGDSALYFCASSVQGNYGYTFGSGTRLTVV.

The chain recombines TRBV20-1 with TRBJ2-1; the D gene is possibly TRBD2 (5 bases). Deletions cut 3 bases from V and 0 bases from J, with 15 bases between. This CDR3 spans 16 amino acids. Germline CDR1 and CDR2: DFQATT and SNEGSKA (reference sequence). This CDR3 reads CSARVAGGISYNEQFF. In nucleotides, the CDR3 is TGCAGTGCTAGGGTGGCGGGCGGCATCTCCTACAATGAGCAGTTCTTC.

The gene calls are TRBV10-1 and TRBJ2-1, with a possible D match to TRBD1 (6 bases). This CDR3 spans 13 amino acids. Between the trimmed V and J ends, which lost 9 bases and 0 bases, there was a span of 9 bases. In germline, CDR1 is WNHNN, CDR2 SYGVQD (reference sequence). The CDR3 nucleotides are TGCGCCAGTTCAGGGGCCTCCTACAATGAGCAGTTCTTC. Translated, it gives CASSGASYNEQFF.

This clonotype has only a few counts. This rearrangement joins TRBV10-2 to TRBJ1-2, with D unclear. Between the trimmed V and J ends, which lost 7 bases and 3 bases, there was a span of 9 bases. The CDR3 sequence is 12 residues long. Germline loops: CDR1 WSHSY, CDR2 SAAADI. CDR3 loop: CASTGSDYGYTF. In nucleotides, the CDR3 is TGCGCCAGCACGGGCAGCGACTATGGCTACACCTTC.

In its sample, this clonotype was seen many times. The gene calls are TRBV7-9 and TRBJ2-7, with 10 bases lining up with TRBD2. Germline assignment: CDR1 SEHNR and CDR2 FQNEAQ (reference sequence). The CDR3 extends over 14 amino acids. The junction had 3 bases not matched to a gene; V was cut back by 5 bases and J by 2 bases. CDR3 sequence reads: CASSPSGSTYEQYF. The CDR3 nucleotides are TGTGCCAGCAGCCCTAGCGGGAGCACCTACGAGCAGTACTTC.

This clonotype showed up many times. The V and J genes are TRBV10-3 and TRBJ1-1, with D tentatively TRBD1 (6 bases). The germline V gene has CDR1 ENHRY and CDR2 SYGVKD. The V gene lost 8 bases and the J gene lost 1 base, with 14 bases spanning the gap. This CDR3 is built from 14 residues. The CDR3 nucleotides read TGTGCCATCCTGGGGGGGGCAAAGAACACTGAAGCTTTCTTT. Its translation is CAILGGAKNTEAFF.

This clonotype has ten or more counts. The DNA for the CDR3 is TGTGCCAGCAGCCAAGGGAGGGTGGGCCAAGAGACCCAGTACTTC. Translation: CASSQGRVGQETQYF. This chain connects TRBV4-2 to TRBJ2-5; TRBD2 might be the D (6 bases). Trimming took 1 base from V and 1 from J, leaving 10 bases between them. Germline CDR1 LGHNA, CDR2 YNFKEQ. The CDR3 consists of 15 residues.

This clonotype was found many times. The rearrangement links TRBV5-1 to TRBJ2-3, with 8 bases that match TRBD2. The length of the CDR3 is 15 residues. Germline assignment: CDR1 SGHRS and CDR2 YFSETQ. After removal of 7 bases from V and 5 bases from J, the junction contained 12 bases not matched to a gene. The CDR3 region is CASRVAGTWGDTQYF. The CDR3, as DNA: TGCGCCAGCCGAGTAGCGGGGACGTGGGGAGATACGCAGTATTTT.

This clonotype appeared many times. The chain employs TRBV20-1 and TRBJ2-7; D may match TRBD1 or TRBD2 (5 bases each). CDR1 is DFQATT and CDR2 is SNEGSKA in the germline V gene (reference sequence). The germline V and J ends were trimmed by 5 bases and 2 bases, with 10 bases remaining between them. CDR3 length: 12 residues. The CDR3 protein is CSAFGDPYEQYF. The CDR3 coding sequence is TGCAGTGCTTTTGGGGACCCCTACGAGCAGTACTTC.

This clonotype was observed at least ten times. The chain combines TRBV5-1 with TRBJ2-2; 7 bases map to TRBD1. Germline V gene lookup returns CDR1 SGHRS and CDR2 YFSETQ. CDR3 length: 19 amino acids. V was clipped by 1 base and J by 0 bases; unmatched bases: 12. The CDR3 spells CASSLSGTWTGSNTGELFF. In nucleotides, the CDR3 is TGCGCCAGCAGCTTGAGCGGCACTTGGACAGGCTCGAACACCGGGGAGCTGTTTTTT.

J is TRBJ1-5 and V is TRBV20-1; D possibly corresponds to TRBD1 (5 bases). V was cut by 1 base and J by 4 bases, with 14 bases left in between. There are 15 residues in the CDR3. Per germline, CDR1 DFQATT and CDR2 SNEGSKA (reference sequence). CDR3 bases: TGCAGTGCTAGAGCTGATGACAGAGGAAATCAGCCCCAGCATTTT. Its protein product is CSARADDRGNQPQHF.

This clonotype was counted a few times. The rearrangement uses TRBV20-1 and TRBJ2-5, with TRBD2 matching 7 bases. Losses at the gene ends were 0 bases for V and 9 bases for J; bases not matched to a gene: 10. In germline, CDR1 is DFQATT, CDR2 SNEGSKA (reference sequence). This CDR3 contains 14 residues. The CDR3 reads CSAREAGPFGAQYF. In DNA, the CDR3 is TGCAGTGCTAGAGAAGCGGGGCCCTTTGGGGCCCAGTACTTC.